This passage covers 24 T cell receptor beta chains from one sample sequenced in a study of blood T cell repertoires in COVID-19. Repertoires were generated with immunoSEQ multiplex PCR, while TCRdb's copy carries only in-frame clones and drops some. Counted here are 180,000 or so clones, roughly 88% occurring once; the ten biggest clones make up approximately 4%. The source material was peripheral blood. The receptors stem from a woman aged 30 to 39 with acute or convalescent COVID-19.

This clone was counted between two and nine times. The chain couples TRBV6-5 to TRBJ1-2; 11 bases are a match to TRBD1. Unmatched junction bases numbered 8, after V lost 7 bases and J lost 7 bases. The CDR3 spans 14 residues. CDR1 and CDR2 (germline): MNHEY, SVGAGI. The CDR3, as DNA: TGTGCCAGCAAACCGCGGGACAGGGGGATTGGCTACACCTTC. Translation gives CASKPRDRGIGYTF.

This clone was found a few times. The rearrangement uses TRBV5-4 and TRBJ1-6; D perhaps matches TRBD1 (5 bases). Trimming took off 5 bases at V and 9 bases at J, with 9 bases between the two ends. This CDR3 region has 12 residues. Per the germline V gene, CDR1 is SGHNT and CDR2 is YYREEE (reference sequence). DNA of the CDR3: TGTGCCAGCAGACTGGACACTTCACCCCTCCACTTT. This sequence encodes CASRLDTSPLHF.

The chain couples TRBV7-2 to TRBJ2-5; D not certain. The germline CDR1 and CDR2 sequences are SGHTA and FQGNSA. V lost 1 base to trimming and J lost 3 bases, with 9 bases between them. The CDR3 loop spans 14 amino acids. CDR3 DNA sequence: TGTGCCAGCAGCTTAGGATCGGTTGAAGAGACCCAGTACTTC. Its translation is CASSLGSVEETQYF.

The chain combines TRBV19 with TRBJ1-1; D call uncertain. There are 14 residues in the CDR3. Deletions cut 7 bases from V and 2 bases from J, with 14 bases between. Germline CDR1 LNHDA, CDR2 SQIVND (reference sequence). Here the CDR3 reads CASTPLILNTEAFF. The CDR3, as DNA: TGTGCCAGTACCCCACTAATCCTCAACACTGAAGCTTTCTTT.

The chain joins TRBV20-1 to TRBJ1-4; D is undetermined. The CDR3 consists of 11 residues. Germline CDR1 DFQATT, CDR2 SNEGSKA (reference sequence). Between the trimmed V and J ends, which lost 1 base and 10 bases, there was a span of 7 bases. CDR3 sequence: CSARVLAKLFF. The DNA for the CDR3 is TGCAGTGCTAGAGTTTTAGCAAAACTGTTTTTT.

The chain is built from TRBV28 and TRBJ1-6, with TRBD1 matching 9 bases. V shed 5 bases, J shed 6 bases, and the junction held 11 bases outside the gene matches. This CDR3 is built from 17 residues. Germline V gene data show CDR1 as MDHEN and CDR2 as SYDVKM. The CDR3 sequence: CASSDLAGGQGNSPLHF. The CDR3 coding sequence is TGTGCCAGCAGTGACTTAGCTGGGGGACAGGGTAATTCACCCCTCCACTTT.

In DNA form, the CDR3 reads TGTGCCAGCAGTTGGACAGCCCAAAATGAGCAGTTCTTC. This translates into CASSWTAQNEQFF. J is TRBJ2-1 and V is TRBV28, with D maybe TRBD1 (6 bases). V lost 4 bases and J lost 7, with 11 bases in between. This CDR3 is built from 13 residues. Per the germline V gene, CDR1 is MDHEN and CDR2 is SYDVKM. The complete variable domain, with remaining parts taken from reference TRBV28 and TRBJ2-1, reads DVKVTQSSRYLVKRTGEKVFLECVQDMDHENMFWYRQDPGLGLRLIYFSYDVKMKEKGDIPEGYSVSREKKERFSLILESASTNQTSMYLCASSWTAQNEQFFGPGTRLTVL.

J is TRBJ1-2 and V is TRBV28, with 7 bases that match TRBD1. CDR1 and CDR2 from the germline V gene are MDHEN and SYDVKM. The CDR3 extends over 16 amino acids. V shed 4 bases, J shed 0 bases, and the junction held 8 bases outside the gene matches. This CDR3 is CASSSLGQRTNYGYTF. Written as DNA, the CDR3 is TGTGCCAGCAGTTCCTTGGGACAGCGAACTAACTATGGCTACACCTTC.

CDR3 nucleotides: TGTGCCAGCTCCAGGGGCGAGGAGGAGACCCAGTACTTC. Its protein product is CASSRGEEETQYF. This chain uses TRBV18 with TRBJ2-5; D may be TRBD1 (6 bases). Trimming removed 6 bases at V and 5 bases at J, with 13 bases between. The CDR3 loop spans 13 amino acids. Per germline, CDR1 KGHSH and CDR2 LQKENI.

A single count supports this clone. In DNA form, the CDR3 reads TGTGCCAGCAGCTTAGCGGGATCCTACGAGCAGTACTTC. Translation: CASSLAGSYEQYF. The V call is TRBV28, the J call TRBJ2-7; TRBD2 agrees at 8 bases. V was pared by 6 bases and J by 1 base, with 2 bases of the junction left unmatched. From germline, CDR1 is MDHEN and CDR2 SYDVKM. This CDR3 comprises 13 residues.

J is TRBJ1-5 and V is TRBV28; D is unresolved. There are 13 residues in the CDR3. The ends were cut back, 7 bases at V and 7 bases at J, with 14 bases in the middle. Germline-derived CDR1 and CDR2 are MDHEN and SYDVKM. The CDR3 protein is CASTNLSGQPQHF. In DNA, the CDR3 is TGTGCCAGCACTAACTTATCGGGGCAGCCCCAGCATTTT.

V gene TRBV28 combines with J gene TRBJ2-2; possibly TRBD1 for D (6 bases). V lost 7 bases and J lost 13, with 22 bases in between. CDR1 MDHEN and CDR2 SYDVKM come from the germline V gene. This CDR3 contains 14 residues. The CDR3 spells CASMTLGAAIGLFF. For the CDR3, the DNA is TGTGCCAGCATGACTCTGGGGGCGGCGATTGGGCTGTTTTTT.

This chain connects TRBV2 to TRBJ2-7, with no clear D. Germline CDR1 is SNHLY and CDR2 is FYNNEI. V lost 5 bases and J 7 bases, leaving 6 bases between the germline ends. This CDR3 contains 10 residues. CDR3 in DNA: TGTGCCAGCAGTTTCCGGGAGCAGTACTTC. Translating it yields CASSFREQYF.

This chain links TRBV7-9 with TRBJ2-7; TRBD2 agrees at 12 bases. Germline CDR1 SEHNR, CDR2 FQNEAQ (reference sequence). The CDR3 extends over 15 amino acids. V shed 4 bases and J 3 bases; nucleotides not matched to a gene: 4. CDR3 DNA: TGTGCCAGCAGCTATCTGACTAGCGGGAGCTACGAGCAGTACTTC. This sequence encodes CASSYLTSGSYEQYF.

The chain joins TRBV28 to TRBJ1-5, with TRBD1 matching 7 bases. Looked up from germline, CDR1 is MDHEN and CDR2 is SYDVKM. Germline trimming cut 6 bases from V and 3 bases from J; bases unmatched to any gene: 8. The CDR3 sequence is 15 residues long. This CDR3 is CASRPLTGDNQPQHF. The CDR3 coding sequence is TGTGCCAGCAGACCCCTCACAGGGGACAATCAGCCCCAGCATTTT.

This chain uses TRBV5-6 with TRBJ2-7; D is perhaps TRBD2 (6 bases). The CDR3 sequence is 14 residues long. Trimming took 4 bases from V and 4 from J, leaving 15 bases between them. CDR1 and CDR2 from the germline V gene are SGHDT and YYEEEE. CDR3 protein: CASSLFGGAYEQYF. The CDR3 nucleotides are TGTGCCAGCAGCCTGTTTGGCGGGGCGTACGAGCAGTACTTC.

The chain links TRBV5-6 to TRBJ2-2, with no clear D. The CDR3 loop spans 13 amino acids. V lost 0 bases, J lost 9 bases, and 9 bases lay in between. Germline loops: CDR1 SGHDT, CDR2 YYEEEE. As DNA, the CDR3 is TGTGCCAGCAGCTTGGGGAGTAGTCGGGAGCTGTTTTTT. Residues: CASSLGSSRELFF.

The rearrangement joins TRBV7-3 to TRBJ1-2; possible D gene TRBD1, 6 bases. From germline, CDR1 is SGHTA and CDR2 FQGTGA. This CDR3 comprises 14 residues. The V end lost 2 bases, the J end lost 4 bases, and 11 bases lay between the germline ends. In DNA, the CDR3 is TGTGCCAGCAGCTTACCTCAGACAGGCTATGGCTACACCTTC. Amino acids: CASSLPQTGYGYTF.

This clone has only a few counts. The CDR3 nucleotides are TGCAGTGCTAGTGGGGCGGGAGGGCCCTCCTACAATGAGCAGTTCTTC. Amino acids: CSASGAGGPSYNEQFF. The V and J genes are TRBV20-1 and TRBJ2-1; 9 bases line up with TRBD2. The V segment lost 3 bases and the J segment 0 bases; nucleotides outside the gene matches: 6. This CDR3 has 16 amino acids. CDR1 DFQATT and CDR2 SNEGSKA come from the germline V gene (reference sequence).

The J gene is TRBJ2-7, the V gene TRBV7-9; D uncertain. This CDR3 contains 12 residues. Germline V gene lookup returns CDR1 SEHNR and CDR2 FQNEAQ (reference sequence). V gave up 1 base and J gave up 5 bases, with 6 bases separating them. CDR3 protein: CASSLVTHEQYF. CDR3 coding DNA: TGTGCCAGCAGCTTAGTGACTCACGAGCAGTACTTC.

Here the CDR3 reads CASSLGGSPHNEKLFF. Here the CDR3 DNA reads TGCGCCAGCAGCTTGGGGGGCTCGCCTCATAATGAAAAACTGTTTTTT. This chain links TRBV5-1 with TRBJ1-4, with a weak D call TRBD1 (5 bases). The CDR3 has 16 residues. The V gene's germline CDR1 is SGHRS and CDR2 YFSETQ. Trimming removed 0 bases at V and 4 bases at J, with 13 bases between.

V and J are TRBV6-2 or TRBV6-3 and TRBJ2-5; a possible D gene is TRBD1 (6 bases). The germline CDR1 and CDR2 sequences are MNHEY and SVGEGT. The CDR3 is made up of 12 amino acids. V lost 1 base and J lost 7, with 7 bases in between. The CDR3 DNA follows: TGTGCCAGCAGTTACTTCAGGGGGACCCAGTACTTC. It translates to CASSYFRGTQYF.

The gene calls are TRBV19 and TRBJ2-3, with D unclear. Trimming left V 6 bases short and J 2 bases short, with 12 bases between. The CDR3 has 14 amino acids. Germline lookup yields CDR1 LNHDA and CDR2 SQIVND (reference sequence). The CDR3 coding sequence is TGTGCCAGTAGAAGAAGCTCCGTCACAGATACGCAGTATTTT. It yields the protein CASRRSSVTDTQYF.

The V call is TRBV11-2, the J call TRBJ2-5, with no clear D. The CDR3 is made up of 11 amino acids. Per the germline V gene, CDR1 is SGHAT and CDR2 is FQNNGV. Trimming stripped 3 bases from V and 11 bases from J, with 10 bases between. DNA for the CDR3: TGTGCCAGCAGCTTCAGGCGTGAGCAGTACTTC. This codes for CASSFRREQYF. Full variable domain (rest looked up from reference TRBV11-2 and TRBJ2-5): EAGVAQSPRYKIIEKRQSVAFWCNPISGHATLYWYQQILGQGPKLLIQFQNNGVVDDSQLPKDRFSAERLKGVDSTLKIQPAKLEDSAVYLCASSFRREQYFGPGTRLLVL.